This T cell receptor (beta chain) derives from a study of blood T cell repertoires in COVID-19. Study background: T cells, B-cell-depleted T cells, or PBMCs provided the cDNA or gDNA that served as material.

The germline V gene has CDR1 LNHDA and CDR2 SQIVND (reference sequence). J gave up 9 bases and V 4 bases, and 9 bases lay outside the gene matches. The CDR3 is 15 residues long. Per the study methods: Researchers report that nucleated cell counts were estimated from reference gene primer amplification. Repertoires were generated with immunoSEQ multiplex PCR, while TCRdb's copy carries only in-frame clones and drops some. For V, J and clone size, that table is used; D and trimming come from the DNA. This table holds around 130,000 clones, roughly 90% found once. This sequence originates from a man aged 45-65 years with active COVID-19. Sequencing was done on a sample of peripheral blood. The rearrangement joins TRBV19 to TRBJ2-5; 12 nucleotides agree with TRBD2. CDR3 in amino acids: CASSTTSGGRSSQYF. In DNA, the CDR3 is TGTGCCAGTAGTACTACTAGCGGGGGGCGGTCTTCCCAGTACTTC.